This TCR beta chain originates from a study of blood T cell repertoires in COVID-19 (dated by TCRdb to the early 2020s). For context, the study as a whole: Collaborator samples came from the United States, Italy and Spain and covered acute and convalescent phases of COVID-19. The repertoires were released in a freely available public database meant as a resource for research on the immune response to SARS-CoV-2. HLA class I and class II types, where available, came from metadata supplied by the sample provider rather than from assay-based typing. Samples were obtained from the ongoing ImmuneRACE study (first 160 participants) and from roughly 1,300 subjects provided by 6 global collaborators. A de-identified subject ID, COVID-19 status, age in years and sex were almost always included in the sample metadata. The prospective study material was composed of cDNA or gDNA derived from T cells, B-cell-depleted T cells, or PBMCs. The dataset comprised deeply sampled blood TCRbeta repertoires from subjects exposed to, actively infected with, or recovered from COVID-19. Overall study outcomes, separate from this receptor: The quantity of clinical and demographic metadata differed by source and by participant and was supplied without curation.

Participants in the prospective study were aged roughly 18 to 100 years, lived in approximately 26 United States geographic areas, and enrolled through a virtual design. In the prospective study, cohorts were assigned on the basis of participant-reported clinical history obtained from a screening survey and a study questionnaire. ImmuneRACE Cohort 3 recovered participants were defined by two consecutive negative NP/OP PCR tests, healthcare professional clearance, or symptom resolution. In the prospective study, whole blood, serum and a nasopharyngeal or oropharyngeal swab were collected from each participant by mobile phlebotomists. Prospective study participants could optionally give additional blood draws and questionnaires over a roughly two-month period. Prospective study blood samples were shipped either frozen or at room temperature before DNA extraction. The immunoSEQ Assay, a bias-controlled multiplex PCR, was used to amplify TCRbeta CDR3 regions from genomic DNA. The original pipeline was this. The number of nucleated cells in each sample was estimated by amplification of reference gene primers within the assay. Sequence reads were collapsed and filtered to measure the absolute abundance of every unique TCRbeta CDR3 rearrangement. For each sample, productive Simpson clonality was calculated as the square root of Simpson's diversity index over productive rearrangements. TCRdb re-hosts the immuneACCESS table, in-frame sequences only. Its copies lack some clones; in the studies checked, an unresolved V gene accounts for under half of them, and the cause for the rest is not known. V and J calls and clone size come straight from that table; D and trimming were deduced from the DNA. The sample table records around 130,000 clones; 80% to 85% of these occur just once. More than 15% of the sample rests with the top ten.

The CDR3, from cysteine to phenylalanine, totals 18 residues. Here the CDR3 DNA is all that survives: 54 bases in frame from base 1. As encoded in the germline V gene (reference sequence), CDR1 is SEHNR while CDR2 is FQNEAQ. V trim: 4 bases; J trim: 6 bases; unmatched bases: 16. A word on this clone: Its cognate antigen has yet to be identified. Nothing much larger sits one base from this clone, and base qualities are not available.

This clonotype was obtained from a man aged 25 to 40 who had recovered from COVID-19. Sequencing was done on a sample of PBMCs or T cells enriched from blood (not recorded which). The sequence joins TRBV7-9 to TRBJ2-3; 10 bases in between match TRBD2. The CDR3 region: CASSSWRGSGRPRDTQYF. The nucleotide sequence reads as follows: TGTGCCAGCAGCTCCTGGCGAGGTAGCGGGAGGCCCCGCGATACGCAGTATTTT.